This record looks at one TCR beta chain sequence and its context. Its antigen is currently unknown. Naive CD8 cells lacked CD45RO, underwent positive selection for CCR7 and left out terminally differentiated effector memory CD45RA+ cells. The donors were all Caucasian adults (living in Nashville, Tennessee). Germline V gene data show CDR1 as MGHRA and CDR2 as YSYEKL. V was clipped by 3 bases and J by 3 bases; unmatched bases: 12. CDR3 size: 18 residues. The source of the sample is a study of shared clonotypes between healthy human individuals. General study findings and limits: Among donors, the sharing of clonotypes was expected to be influenced by sequencing depth.

Genomic DNA from each subset was divided evenly over several immunoSEQ plates. The protocol was immunoSEQ multiplex PCR, while the TCRdb copy is restricted to in-frame clones and leaves out a portion. This table has more than 600,000 clones, 92% appearing once. The sequenced sample was naive CD8+ T cells sorted from blood. The clonotype originates from a man aged 30 to 45 in good health. The V and J genes are TRBV4-1 and TRBJ2-3; 10 nucleotides align to TRBD2. CDR3: CASSHRFGLAGDTDTQYF. DNA of the CDR3: TGCGCCAGCAGCCACCGCTTCGGGCTAGCGGGGGATACAGATACGCAGTATTTT.